What follows are 11 T cell receptor beta chains derived from one specimen sequenced in a study of blood T cell repertoires in COVID-19. The protocol was immunoSEQ multiplex PCR, while the TCRdb copy is restricted to in-frame clones and leaves out a portion. Of under 150,000 clones in the sample, roughly 79% were seen once. What was sequenced was peripheral blood. The receptors here all came from a man aged 50 to 60 with active or convalescent COVID-19.

This chain connects TRBV10-3 to TRBJ1-3, with TRBD1 matching 10 bases. This CDR3 is built from 19 residues. With V trimmed by 0 bases and J by 4 bases, 12 bases remained unmatched. Germline V gene lookup returns CDR1 ENHRY and CDR2 SYGVKD. In DNA, the CDR3 is TGTGCCATCAGTGAGTCTACCCCATGGGGGACAGGGGTCGGAAACACCATATATTTT. It encodes CAISESTPWGTGVGNTIYF.

This clone appeared once. The chain employs TRBV13 and TRBJ1-2; weak D call: TRBD1 (5 bases). This CDR3 has 14 residues. Trimming cost V 5 bases and J 5 bases, with 15 bases left between them. Germline V gene sequence: CDR1 PRHDT, CDR2 FYEKMQ (reference sequence). CDR3 nucleotides: TGTGCCAGCAGCCTCGGGGGAAAATTATATGGCTACACCTTC. Protein sequence: CASSLGGKLYGYTF.

The V call is TRBV2, the J call TRBJ1-5, with a weak D call TRBD1 (6 bases). This CDR3 has 13 amino acids. Germline CDR1 reads SNHLY; CDR2 reads FYNNEI. V was trimmed by 2 bases and J by 7 bases, leaving 9 bases between them. The DNA for the CDR3 is TGTGCCAGCAGTGAAATTCAGGGGCAGCCCCAGCATTTT. Amino acids: CASSEIQGQPQHF.

In its sample, this clone was seen once. This sequence joins TRBV7-9 and TRBJ1-1; 8 bases fit TRBD1. The CDR3 has 19 amino acids. Losses at the gene ends were 0 bases for V and 0 bases for J; bases not matched to a gene: 12. CDR1 SEHNR and CDR2 FQNEAQ come from the germline V gene (reference sequence). The CDR3 DNA reads TGTGCCAGCAGCTTAGCCCAGACTTTTCGGACAGGGCTGAACACTGAAGCTTTCTTT. This sequence encodes CASSLAQTFRTGLNTEAFF.

This sequence joins TRBV2 and TRBJ1-5; D call uncertain. Trimming stripped 3 bases from V and 3 bases from J, with 12 bases between. CDR3 size: 15 residues. CDR1 is SNHLY, CDR2 FYNNEI, per germline. CDR3 sequence reads: CASSERRPDNQPQHF. The CDR3, as DNA: TGTGCCAGCAGTGAGCGGAGGCCCGACAATCAGCCCCAGCATTTT.

This clone was detected only once. DNA for the CDR3: TGTGCCGGGGAGAGCTCCTACAATGAGCAGTTCTTC. The encoded protein is CAGESSYNEQFF. The gene calls are TRBV9 and TRBJ2-1; tentatively, D is TRBD2 (5 bases). Per the germline V gene, CDR1 is SGDLS and CDR2 is YYNGEE. Between the trimmed V and J ends, which lost 10 bases and 0 bases, there was a span of 8 bases. CDR3 length equals 12 residues.

Here the CDR3 reads CATRGLAGEVYEQFF. Here the CDR3 DNA reads TGTGCCACCAGGGGACTAGCGGGAGAAGTCTATGAGCAGTTCTTC. This chain connects TRBV24-1 to TRBJ2-1; 14 bases map to TRBD2. V shed 7 bases and J 8 bases; nucleotides not matched to a gene: 6. CDR3 length: 15 residues. The germline V gene has CDR1 KGHDR and CDR2 SFDVKD.

In this sample, this clone turned up once. The V gene is TRBV18, the J gene TRBJ2-1; 10 nucleotides agree with TRBD1. This CDR3 is built from 20 residues. CDR1 KGHSH and CDR2 LQKENI come from the germline V gene. V was clipped by 0 bases and J by 2 bases; unmatched bases: 13. CDR3 loop: CASSPPFWPVGQGPYNEQFF. Here the CDR3 DNA reads TGTGCCAGCTCACCACCTTTCTGGCCCGTGGGACAGGGGCCCTACAATGAGCAGTTCTTC.

This clone was seen only a few times. The genes are TRBV18 and TRBJ1-1, with D possibly matching TRBD1 (6 bases). The V end was cut by 6 bases, the J end by 1 base, with 12 bases between. From germline, CDR1 is KGHSH and CDR2 LQKENI. This CDR3 spans 14 amino acids. CDR3 sequence reads: CASSPGTTNTEAFF. The DNA of the CDR3 is TGTGCCAGCTCGCCCGGGACAACGAACACTGAAGCTTTCTTT.

The gene calls are TRBV7-3 and TRBJ1-2; possibly TRBD1 for D (6 bases). Trimming removed 8 bases from V and 4 bases from J, with 20 bases in between. The CDR3 loop spans 15 amino acids. Germline loops: CDR1 SGHTA, CDR2 FQGTGA. The CDR3 DNA reads as TGTGCCAGCTCCCCACGGGGGGGCGAAGGCTATGGCTACACCTTC. Translated, it gives CASSPRGGEGYGYTF.

The table lists this clone with a few counts. The rearrangement uses TRBV6-2 or TRBV6-3 and TRBJ2-7, with TRBD2 identical over 14 bases. Germline CDR1 reads MNHEY; CDR2 reads SVGEGT. This CDR3 contains 16 residues. V lost 4 bases to trimming and J lost 5 bases; unmatched junction nucleotides: 7. CDR3: CASSSRLAGGPNEQYF. Written as DNA, the CDR3 is TGTGCCAGCAGTTCCCGACTAGCGGGAGGGCCCAACGAGCAGTACTTC.